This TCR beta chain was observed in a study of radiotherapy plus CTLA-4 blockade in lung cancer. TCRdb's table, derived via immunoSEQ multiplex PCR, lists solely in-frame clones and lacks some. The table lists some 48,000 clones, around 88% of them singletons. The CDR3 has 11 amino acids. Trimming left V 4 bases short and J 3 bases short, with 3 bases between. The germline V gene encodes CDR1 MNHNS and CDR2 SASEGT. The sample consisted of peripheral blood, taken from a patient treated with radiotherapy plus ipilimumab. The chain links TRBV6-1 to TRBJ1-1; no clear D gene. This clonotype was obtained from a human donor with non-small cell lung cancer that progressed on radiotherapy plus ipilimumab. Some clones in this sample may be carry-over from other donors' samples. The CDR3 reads CASSVYTEAFF. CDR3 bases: TGTGCCAGCAGTGTATACACTGAAGCTTTCTTT.